The entry below describes one TCR beta chain. No antigen is known for it. Trimming removed 4 bases at V and 8 bases at J, with 18 bases between. The CDR3 sequence is 16 residues long. Germline V gene sequence: CDR1 MNHEY, CDR2 SVGAGI. This entry belongs to a study of CD8 T cells in ankylosing spondylitis. The study's findings and limits: In the blood and synovial fluid of reactive arthritis, some motif variants had been previously reported. Disease-linked clones bore a CD8+ phenotype, appearing relatively rarely in peripheral blood.

With molecular barcodes, quantitative 5'-RACE was used to make the TCR beta libraries. TCRdb fed the 5' RACE reads into MiXCR, producing one record per CDR3 protein. The table shows some 90,000 distinct CDR3 sequences, with around 30% occurring only once. This chain joins TRBV6-5 and TRBJ1-6; D may be TRBD1 (6 bases). The sequence was collected from a male donor with ankylosing spondylitis or in good health (not recorded which). The source material was blood, either unsorted or a sorted T cell fraction (not recorded which). The CDR3: CASSSRGGKADSPLHF. As DNA, the CDR3 is TGTGCCAGCAGTTCGCGAGGGGGGAAGGCTGATTCACCCCTCCACTTT.